This is a list of T cell receptor beta chains from one sample in a study of blood T cell repertoires in COVID-19. Only in-frame clones appear in the TCRdb table, and some are missing; sequencing was by immunoSEQ multiplex PCR. The sample lists around 230,000 clones; about nine tenths were seen once. The sequenced material came from peripheral blood. The receptors come from a man aged 30 to 45 who had recovered from COVID-19. The CDR3 runs from the conserved cysteine through the conserved F or W. Fields, in order: clone size, D gene, J gene, V gene, CDR3 protein, CDR3 DNA. A D gene is named only where the DNA matches it firmly. Part of the rows lack a size; the others show once, few, many or a class for expanded clones.

size: once
D: NA
J: TRBJ1-4
V: TRBV6-2/TRBV6-3
CDR3: CASSYSRESNEKLFF
DNA: TGTGCCAGCAGTTACTCGCGGGAGAGTAATGAAAAACTGTTTTTT

size: many
D: NA
J: TRBJ1-2
V: TRBV10-1
CDR3: CASSDDSLYGYTF
DNA: TGCGCCAGCAGTGATGACAGCCTCTATGGCTACACCTTC

size: many
D: TRBD1
J: TRBJ2-3
V: TRBV5-1
CDR3: CASSLVGTDNSDTQYF
DNA: TGCGCCAGCAGCTTGGTTGGGACAGATAATTCAGATACGCAGTATTTT

size: NA
D: NA
J: TRBJ1-1
V: TRBV12-3/TRBV12-4
CDR3: CASKNEPNTEAFF
DNA: TGTGCCAGCAAAAATGAGCCGAACACTGAAGCTTTCTTT

size: NA
D: TRBD1
J: TRBJ2-3
V: TRBV19
CDR3: CASRSGQGSTDTQYF
DNA: TGTGCCAGCAGATCGGGACAGGGCAGCACAGATACGCAGTATTTT

size: NA
D: TRBD1
J: TRBJ2-5
V: TRBV29-1
CDR3: CSVRGTGKEQETQYF
DNA: TGCAGCGTTAGGGGGACAGGGAAGGAACAAGAGACCCAGTACTTC

size: NA
D: NA
J: TRBJ1-1
V: TRBV5-1
CDR3: CASSLSPKNTEAFF
DNA: TGCGCCAGCAGCTTGTCACCTAAGAACACTGAAGCTTTCTTT

size: NA
D: NA
J: TRBJ1-1
V: TRBV6-1
CDR3: CASSELRGFAEAFF
DNA: TGTGCCAGCAGTGAATTGAGGGGGTTCGCTGAAGCTTTCTTT

size: NA
D: NA
J: TRBJ1-1
V: TRBV4-1
CDR3: CASTPLASAGTNTEAFF
DNA: TGCGCCAGCACCCCCTTAGCTAGCGCGGGGACGAACACTGAAGCTTTCTTT

size: NA
D: NA
J: TRBJ2-4
V: TRBV10-1
CDR3: CASSESWRRELGKNIQYF
DNA: TGCGCCAGCAGTGAGTCATGGAGGAGGGAATTAGGCAAAAACATTCAGTACTTC

size: NA
D: NA
J: TRBJ2-7
V: TRBV4-3
CDR3: CASSQRRGSSYEQYF
DNA: TGCGCCAGCAGCCAAAGGAGGGGCAGCTCCTACGAGCAGTACTTC

size: NA
D: NA
J: TRBJ2-3
V: TRBV3-1/TRBV3-2
CDR3: CASTMAVDTDTQYF
DNA: TGTGCCAGCACCATGGCGGTGGACACAGATACGCAGTATTTT

size: NA
D: NA
J: TRBJ2-7
V: TRBV27
CDR3: CASSLRPRPYEQYF
DNA: TGTGCCAGCAGTTTAAGGCCGAGGCCCTACGAGCAGTACTTC

size: NA
D: TRBD1
J: TRBJ2-7
V: TRBV4-2
CDR3: CASSQDRGTGYEQYF
DNA: TGTGCCAGCAGCCAAGATCGCGGGACAGGGTACGAGCAGTACTTC

size: NA
D: TRBD1
J: TRBJ2-1
V: TRBV10-2
CDR3: CATTDRERGEQFF
DNA: TGCGCCACCACGGACAGGGAGCGAGGTGAGCAGTTCTTC

size: NA
D: TRBD2
J: TRBJ2-7
V: TRBV13
CDR3: CASSSPSSGGTSYEQYF
DNA: TGTGCCAGCAGCTCCCCTAGTAGCGGGGGGACCTCCTACGAGCAGTACTTC

size: NA
D: TRBD2
J: TRBJ2-1
V: TRBV12-5
CDR3: CASGAGSGGVNEQFF
DNA: TGTGCTAGTGGCGCTGGTAGCGGGGGAGTTAATGAGCAGTTCTTC

size: NA
D: NA
J: TRBJ1-1
V: TRBV7-2
CDR3: CASSLVGRMNTEAFF
DNA: TGTGCCAGCAGCTTAGTAGGCAGGATGAACACTGAAGCTTTCTTT

size: NA
D: TRBD1
J: TRBJ1-4
V: TRBV7-6
CDR3: CASSLMGQGLGELFF
DNA: TGTGCCAGCAGCTTAATGGGACAGGGGCTCGGGGAACTGTTTTTT

size: NA
D: TRBD1
J: TRBJ1-5
V: TRBV6-5
CDR3: CASSLDRGRDQPQHF
DNA: TGTGCCAGCAGCCTAGACAGGGGTAGGGATCAGCCCCAGCATTTT

size: NA
D: TRBD1
J: TRBJ1-6
V: TRBV18
CDR3: CASSPGDRSLHF
DNA: TGTGCCAGCTCACCAGGGGACAGGTCCCTCCACTTT

size: NA
D: NA
J: TRBJ1-1
V: TRBV7-9
CDR3: CASSLGTANTEAFF
DNA: TGTGCCAGCAGCTTAGGGACTGCAAACACTGAAGCTTTCTTT

size: NA
D: NA
J: TRBJ2-7
V: TRBV27
CDR3: CASSFSQFPSYEQYF
DNA: TGTGCCAGCAGTTTTTCACAGTTCCCTTCCTACGAGCAGTACTTC

size: NA
D: TRBD1
J: TRBJ1-2
V: TRBV24-1
CDR3: CATSDPYRGDGYTF
DNA: TGTGCCACCAGTGACCCGTACAGGGGGGATGGCTACACCTTC

size: NA
D: NA
J: TRBJ1-2
V: TRBV29-1
CDR3: CSVGGGYTF
DNA: TGCTCGGTGGGAGGCGGCTACACCTTC

size: NA
D: NA
J: TRBJ1-2
V: TRBV5-6
CDR3: CASSLALVYGYTF
DNA: TGTGCCAGCAGCTTGGCACTAGTCTATGGCTACACCTTC

size: few
D: TRBD1
J: TRBJ1-3
V: TRBV4-1
CDR3: CASSQDLGQGRSGNTIYF
DNA: TGCGCCAGCAGCCAAGATCTTGGACAGGGGCGCTCTGGAAACACCATATATTTT

size: NA
D: NA
J: TRBJ2-3
V: TRBV7-8
CDR3: CASSLGNSNFFTDTQYF
DNA: TGTGCCAGCAGCTTAGGAAACAGTAACTTTTTCACAGATACGCAGTATTTT

size: NA
D: TRBD2
J: TRBJ2-5
V: TRBV3-1/TRBV3-2
CDR3: CASSQASGGYQETQYF
DNA: TGTGCCAGCAGCCAAGCTAGCGGGGGGTACCAAGAGACCCAGTACTTC

size: NA
D: TRBD1
J: TRBJ2-7
V: TRBV24-1
CDR3: CATRGMCLRGLIWEQYF
DNA: TGTGCCACCCGTGGAATGTGCCTGAGGGGGCTCATATGGGAGCAGTACTTC

size: NA
D: NA
J: TRBJ1-6
V: TRBV5-1
CDR3: CASSSYPGNSPLHF
DNA: TGCGCCAGCAGCTCCTATCCAGGGAATTCACCCCTCCACTTT

size: NA
D: NA
J: TRBJ1-3
V: TRBV7-2
CDR3: CASSPFTRLRNTIYF
DNA: TGTGCCAGCAGCCCCTTTACCCGCCTAAGAAACACCATATATTTT

size: NA
D: NA
J: TRBJ1-1
V: TRBV11-3
CDR3: CASSLGRANTEAFF
DNA: TGTGCCAGCAGCTTAGGGCGGGCGAACACTGAAGCTTTCTTT

size: NA
D: TRBD1
J: TRBJ1-1
V: TRBV2
CDR3: CASSGLTGGAFF
DNA: TGTGCCAGCAGTGGGTTGACAGGGGGGGCTTTCTTT

size: NA
D: TRBD2
J: TRBJ2-3
V: TRBV24-1
CDR3: CATSNPGLVDTQYF
DNA: TGTGCCACCAGTAACCCGGGACTAGTAGATACGCAGTATTTT

size: NA
D: NA
J: TRBJ1-2
V: TRBV3-1/TRBV3-2
CDR3: CASSHAGGRDYGYTF
DNA: TGTGCCAGCAGCCACGCGGGGGGCCGAGACTATGGCTACACCTTC

size: NA
D: NA
J: TRBJ2-7
V: TRBV5-6
CDR3: CASSYQYEQYF
DNA: TGTGCCAGCAGCTACCAGTACGAGCAGTACTTC

size: once
D: NA
J: TRBJ2-3
V: TRBV5-1
CDR3: CASSLRPGSTDTQYF
DNA: TGCGCCAGCAGCTTGCGGCCAGGGAGCACAGATACGCAGTATTTT

size: NA
D: TRBD1
J: TRBJ1-2
V: TRBV7-9
CDR3: CASSPRQGSNYGYTF
DNA: TGTGCCAGCAGCCCGAGACAGGGAAGCAACTATGGCTACACCTTC

size: NA
D: NA
J: TRBJ1-6
V: TRBV14
CDR3: CASSQERGYNSPLHF
DNA: TGTGCCAGCAGCCAAGAACGGGGGTATAATTCACCCCTCCACTTT

size: once
D: TRBD1
J: TRBJ2-7
V: TRBV7-9
CDR3: CASSFQTGQSYEQYF
DNA: TGTGCCAGCAGCTTCCAGACAGGGCAGTCCTACGAGCAGTACTTC